The text below deals with one T cell receptor beta chain. Only in-frame clones appear in the TCRdb table, and some are missing; sequencing was by immunoSEQ multiplex PCR. The profile shows some 46,000 clones, around 92% of them singletons. This sample stems from a study of OX40 agonist ivuxolimab in advanced cancers. This clonotype originated in an adult with an advanced solid tumor such as melanoma, head and neck, liver or kidney cancer. The sample was CD4+ or CD8+ T cells sorted from blood, taken in a trial of the OX40 agonist ivuxolimab.

The CDR3 DNA reads as TGTGCCAGCGGACTGGTGGGGAACACTGAAGCTTTCTTT. It translates to CASGLVGNTEAFF. The chain combines TRBV27 with TRBJ1-1; D uncertain. The V gene's germline CDR1 is MNHEY and CDR2 SMNVEV (reference sequence). The CDR3 has 13 amino acids. V lost 8 bases, J lost 1 base, and 11 bases lay in between.